This TCR beta chain appears in the sequencing data of a study of CD8+ T cells in alopecia areata. About the study: Tofacitinib dosing lasted 6 to 18 months, which was then followed by 6 months off drug. Affected scalp percentage set treated patients' severity scores.

Sequencing used cDNA as its template, made by extracting RNA and reverse transcribing it. Assay used: immunoSEQ multiplex PCR; TCRdb lists only in-frame clones, some missing. The sample gives 170,000 or so clones, approximately 53% of which show up once; 9.5% to 14% is in the top ten. The CDR3 runs to 19 residues. In germline, CDR1 is WSHSY, CDR2 SAAADI. V gave up 0 bases and J gave up 6 bases, with 26 bases separating them. The sample's treatment: oral pan-JAK inhibitor, 5-10 mg twice daily. Cell sorting on a FACSAria was used to separate CD4+ and CD8+ T cells from the PBMCs. This clone was seen only a few times.

The chain uses TRBV10-2 and TRBJ1-2; no clear D gene. The specimen comprised CD8+ T cells sorted from blood, sampled at week 24, from a patient treated with tofacitinib. The source is a human donor with alopecia areata. As DNA, the CDR3 is TGCGCCAGCAGTGAGTCGTTATACCCTTACCAGGCCTTGGGCGATGGCTACACCTTC. Its translation is CASSESLYPYQALGDGYTF.